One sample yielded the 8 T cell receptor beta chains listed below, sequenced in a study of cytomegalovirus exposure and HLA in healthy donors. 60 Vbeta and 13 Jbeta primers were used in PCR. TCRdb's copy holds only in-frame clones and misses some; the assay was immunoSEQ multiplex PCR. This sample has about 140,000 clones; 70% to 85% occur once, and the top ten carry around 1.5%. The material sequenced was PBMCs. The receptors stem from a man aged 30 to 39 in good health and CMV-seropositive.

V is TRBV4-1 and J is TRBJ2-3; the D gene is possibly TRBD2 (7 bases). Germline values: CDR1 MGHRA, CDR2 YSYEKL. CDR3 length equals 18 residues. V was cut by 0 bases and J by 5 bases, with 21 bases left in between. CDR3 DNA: TGCGCCAGCAGCCAAGAGCGGACAGCGGGATGGGAGCGAGATACGCAGTATTTT. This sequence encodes CASSQERTAGWERDTQYF.

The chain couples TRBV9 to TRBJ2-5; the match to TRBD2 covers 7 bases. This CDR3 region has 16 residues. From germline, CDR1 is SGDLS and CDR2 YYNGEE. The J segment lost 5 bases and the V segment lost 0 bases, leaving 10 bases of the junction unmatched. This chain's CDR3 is CASSVGGGGTMETQYF. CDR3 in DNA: TGTGCCAGCAGCGTAGGGGGCGGGGGTACCATGGAGACCCAGTACTTC.

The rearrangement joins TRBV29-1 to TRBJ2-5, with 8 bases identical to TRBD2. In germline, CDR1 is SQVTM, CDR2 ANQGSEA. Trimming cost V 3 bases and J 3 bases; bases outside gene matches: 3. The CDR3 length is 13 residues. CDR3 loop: CSVDGGGEETQYF. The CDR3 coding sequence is TGCAGCGTTGACGGGGGGGGAGAAGAGACCCAGTACTTC.

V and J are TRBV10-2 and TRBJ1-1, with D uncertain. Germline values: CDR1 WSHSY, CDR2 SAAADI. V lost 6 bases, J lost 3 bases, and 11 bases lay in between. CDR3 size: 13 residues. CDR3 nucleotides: TGCGCCAGCAGGCAGGTGAGGGACACTGAAGCTTTCTTT. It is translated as CASRQVRDTEAFF.

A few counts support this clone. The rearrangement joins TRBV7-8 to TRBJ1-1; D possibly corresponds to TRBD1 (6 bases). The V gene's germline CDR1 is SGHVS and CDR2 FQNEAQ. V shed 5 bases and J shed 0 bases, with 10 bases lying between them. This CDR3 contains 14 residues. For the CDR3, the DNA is TGTGCCAGCAGCCCGGACAGCATGAACACTGAAGCTTTCTTT. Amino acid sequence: CASSPDSMNTEAFF.

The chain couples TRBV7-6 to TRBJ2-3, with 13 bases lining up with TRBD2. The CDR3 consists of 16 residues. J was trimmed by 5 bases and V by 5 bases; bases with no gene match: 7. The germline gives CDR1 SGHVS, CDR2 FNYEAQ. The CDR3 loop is CASSRTSGSRRDTQYF. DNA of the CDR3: TGTGCCAGCAGCCGGACTAGCGGGAGTCGGAGAGATACGCAGTATTTT.

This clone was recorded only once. The CDR3 loop reads CASSYSEFAGELFF. DNA for the CDR3: TGTGCCAGCAGTTACTCAGAGTTCGCCGGGGAGCTGTTTTTT. The V gene is TRBV6-5, the J gene TRBJ2-2; no reliable D call. Germline V gene sequence: CDR1 MNHEY, CDR2 SVGAGI. V was clipped by 0 bases and J by 6 bases, with 8 bases between them. This CDR3 comprises 14 residues.

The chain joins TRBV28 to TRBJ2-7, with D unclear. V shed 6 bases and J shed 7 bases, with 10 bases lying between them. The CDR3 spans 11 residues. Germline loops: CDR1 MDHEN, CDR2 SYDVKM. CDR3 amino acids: CASRNGREQYF. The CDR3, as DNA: TGTGCCAGCAGGAATGGTCGGGAGCAGTACTTC.